The 27 T cell receptor beta chains presented below share a single source sample, sequenced in a study of T cell responses to AZD1222 COVID-19 vaccine. Here immunoSEQ multiplex PCR was the method, and the copy in TCRdb shows in-frame clones only, minus some. The table lists some 200,000 clones, about 94% of them singletons. The sequencing used peripheral blood, collected 28 days after the second AZD1222 dose. The receptors were sampled from an adult who received the AZD1222 COVID-19 vaccine.

This chain uses TRBV13 with TRBJ2-1; D not resolved. The length of the CDR3 is 15 residues. Germline-derived CDR1 and CDR2 are PRHDT and FYEKMQ (reference sequence). Trimming stripped 2 bases from V and 2 bases from J, with 10 bases between. DNA of the CDR3: TGTGCCAGCAGCTTAAGCCGACTGGCCTACAATGAGCAGTTCTTC. Its protein is CASSLSRLAYNEQFF. The whole variable domain, remainder taken from reference TRBV13 and TRBJ2-1, is AAGVIQSPRHLIKEKRETATLKCYPIPRHDTVYWYQQGPGQDPQFLISFYEKMQSDKGSIPDRFSAQQFSDYHSELNMSSLELGDSALYFCASSLSRLAYNEQFFGPGTRLTVL.

The chain is built from TRBV6-2 or TRBV6-3 and TRBJ1-2, with D unresolved. The ends were cut back, 5 bases at V and 0 bases at J, with 13 bases in the middle. CDR3 length: 15 amino acids. The germline V gene encodes CDR1 MNHEY and CDR2 SVGEGT. The DNA for the CDR3 is TGTGCCAGCAGTCCACAACACAAGGCTAACTATGGCTACACCTTC. Translating it yields CASSPQHKANYGYTF.

The chain links TRBV2 to TRBJ1-2; 9 bases are shared with TRBD1. CDR1 is SNHLY, CDR2 FYNNEI, per germline. The V and J ends lost 1 base and 4 bases, in that order; junction bases with no gene match: 1. This CDR3 has 14 amino acids. The chain's CDR3 is CASSEETGGYGYTF. In DNA, the CDR3 is TGTGCCAGCAGTGAAGAGACAGGGGGCTATGGCTACACCTTC.

The rearrangement uses TRBV25-1 and TRBJ1-2; 7 nucleotides match TRBD1. Looked up from germline, CDR1 is MGHDK and CDR2 is SYGVNS. This CDR3 is 15 amino acids long. V shed 3 bases, J shed 1 base, and the junction held 5 bases outside the gene matches. CDR3 protein: CASSEKGALNYGYTF. In DNA, the CDR3 is TGTGCCAGCAGTGAGAAGGGGGCGCTTAACTATGGCTACACCTTC.

The V call is TRBV13, the J call TRBJ2-7; the match to TRBD1 covers 7 bases. V shed 1 base and J 6 bases; nucleotides not matched to a gene: 6. CDR1 and CDR2 (germline): PRHDT, FYEKMQ (reference sequence). This CDR3 region has 14 residues. The CDR3 protein is CASSLDRGGFEQYF. CDR3 coding DNA: TGTGCCAGCAGCTTAGACAGGGGTGGGTTCGAGCAGTACTTC.

The rearrangement links TRBV7-2 to TRBJ2-7; D is ambiguous. V lost 5 bases to trimming and J lost 2 bases, with 13 bases between them. The length of the CDR3 is 14 residues. Looked up from germline, CDR1 is SGHTA and CDR2 is FQGNSA. As DNA, the CDR3 is TGTGCCAGCAGCCCGAGGCGGTCCACCTACGAGCAGTACTTC. Amino acids: CASSPRRSTYEQYF.

The chain links TRBV19 to TRBJ2-7; 10 bases agree with TRBD1. Germline V gene lookup returns CDR1 LNHDA and CDR2 SQIVND (reference sequence). J lost 3 bases, V lost 1 base, and 3 bases had no gene match. The CDR3 length is 15 residues. The CDR3 coding sequence is TGTGCCAGTAGTATAGCCGGGACAGGGGTCTACGAGCAGTACTTC. Protein: CASSIAGTGVYEQYF.

This clone is a singleton in its sample. The genes are TRBV7-9 and TRBJ1-6, with D maybe TRBD1 (5 bases). This CDR3 has 18 residues. Trimming removed 0 bases from V and 0 bases from J, with 12 bases in between. Germline V CDR1 and CDR2: SEHNR, FQNEAQ (reference sequence). CDR3 sequence: CASSLADRGYSYNSPLHF. Written as DNA, the CDR3 is TGTGCCAGCAGCTTAGCGGATCGGGGGTACTCCTATAATTCACCCCTCCACTTT.

This CDR3 reads CATSRAGSGSEQYF. For the CDR3, the DNA is TGTGCCACCAGCAGGGCAGGGAGTGGTTCCGAGCAGTACTTC. The V call is TRBV15, the J call TRBJ2-7; D tentatively reads TRBD1 or TRBD2 (5 bases each). Trimming took 3 bases from V and 6 from J, leaving 15 bases between them. Germline values: CDR1 LNHNV, CDR2 YYDKDF (reference sequence). The CDR3 is made up of 14 amino acids.

This clone was recorded once. V gene TRBV18 combines with J gene TRBJ1-3; D not resolved. Germline CDR1 is KGHSH and CDR2 is LQKENI. Trimming removed 3 bases at V and 8 bases at J, with 20 bases between. This CDR3 contains 16 residues. CDR3 in amino acids: CASSPSEGPRPDTIYF. The CDR3 DNA reads as TGTGCCAGCTCACCCTCTGAGGGCCCCCGTCCGGACACCATATATTTT.

V and J are TRBV19 and TRBJ2-2, with 9 bases identical to TRBD1. CDR1 and CDR2 (germline): LNHDA, SQIVND (reference sequence). Germline trimming cut 5 bases from V and 6 bases from J; bases unmatched to any gene: 13. The CDR3 extends over 17 amino acids. For the CDR3, the DNA is TGTGCCAGTAGTCGACTCGTGACAGGGGGGGAAGCCGGGGAGCTGTTTTTT. Translation gives CASSRLVTGGEAGELFF. The full variable domain, with the rest looked up from reference TRBV19 and TRBJ2-2, is DGGITQSPKYLFRKEGQNVTLSCEQNLNHDAMYWYRQDPGQGLRLIYYSQIVNDFQKGDIAEGYSVSREKKESFPLTVTSAQKNPTAFYLCASSRLVTGGEAGELFFGEGSRLTVL.

The V call is TRBV19, the J call TRBJ2-1; 8 nucleotides line up with TRBD2. With 3 bases clipped from V and 6 bases from J, the junction kept 13 bases outside the gene matches. The CDR3 runs 17 residues. CDR1 LNHDA and CDR2 SQIVND come from the germline V gene (reference sequence). The CDR3 loop is CASSIARAGGYGNEQFF. For the CDR3, the DNA is TGTGCCAGTAGTATTGCCCGGGCGGGGGGCTACGGCAATGAGCAGTTCTTC.

This chain uses TRBV6-5 with TRBJ1-3; D remains unclear. With 8 bases removed from V and 0 bases from J, the gap between germline ends came to 8 bases. This CDR3 has 13 residues. CDR1 and CDR2 from the germline V gene are MNHEY and SVGAGI. The CDR3 DNA reads as TGTGCCAGCTCTGGAGACTCTGGAAACACCATATATTTT. Protein product: CASSGDSGNTIYF.

DNA for the CDR3: TGTGCCAGCAGCGTAGCATCAGGGTCAACTGGAAACACCATATATTTT. Translated, it gives CASSVASGSTGNTIYF. The chain employs TRBV9 and TRBJ1-3, with D possibly TRBD1 on 5 matching bases. Germline V gene sequence: CDR1 SGDLS, CDR2 YYNGEE. CDR3 length: 16 residues. Trimming took 0 bases from V and 2 from J, leaving 12 bases between them.

The rearrangement links TRBV19 to TRBJ1-1; D might be TRBD1 (5 bases). The CDR3 has 15 residues. V lost 6 bases to trimming and J lost 0 bases, with 14 bases between them. Germline assignment: CDR1 LNHDA and CDR2 SQIVND (reference sequence). CDR3 in amino acids: CASRPYTGMNTEAFF. CDR3 nucleotide sequence: TGTGCCAGTAGACCATATACAGGTATGAACACTGAAGCTTTCTTT.

V usage is TRBV6-5 and J usage is TRBJ2-2; 7 nucleotides match TRBD1. V lost 8 bases and J lost 6; bases outside the gene matches: 6. CDR1 is MNHEY and CDR2 is SVGAGI in the germline V gene. This CDR3 is built from 13 residues. The CDR3 sequence: CASGTVGAGELFF. The DNA for the CDR3 is TGTGCCAGCGGGACAGTCGGCGCCGGGGAGCTGTTTTTT.

This clone has a handful of counts. V and J are TRBV11-2 and TRBJ2-2, with D unresolved. There are 13 residues in the CDR3. V dropped 1 base and J dropped 6 bases, with 6 bases sitting between them. CDR1 and CDR2 from the germline V gene are SGHAT and FQNNGV. CDR3 sequence reads: CASSLGVAGELFF. The CDR3 DNA is TGTGCCAGCAGCTTAGGAGTGGCCGGGGAGCTGTTTTTT.

The chain combines TRBV19 with TRBJ1-3; no firm D call. V lost 7 bases and J lost 0, with 4 bases in between. CDR1 and CDR2 from the germline V gene are LNHDA and SQIVND (reference sequence). This CDR3 has 12 amino acids. The CDR3 coding sequence is TGTGCCAGTATCAGCTCTGGAAACACCATATATTTT. Its protein is CASISSGNTIYF.

The chain combines TRBV6-5 with TRBJ2-7, with 7 bases aligning to TRBD1. The germline CDR1 and CDR2 sequences are MNHEY and SVGAGI. Losses at the gene ends were 2 bases for V and 3 bases for J; bases not matched to a gene: 4. The CDR3 contains 14 residues. The CDR3 region is CASSYDRDIYEQYF. CDR3 bases: TGTGCCAGCAGTTACGACAGGGATATCTACGAGCAGTACTTC.

The chain couples TRBV2 to TRBJ1-2; TRBD1 aligns across 8 bases. The CDR3 runs to 17 residues. In germline, CDR1 is SNHLY, CDR2 FYNNEI. Trimming took 5 bases from V and 4 from J; bases not matched to a gene: 15. CDR3 DNA sequence: TGTGCCAGCAGTAGTGGGACAGGACAGTCACAATTCTATGGCTACACCTTC. Protein sequence: CASSSGTGQSQFYGYTF.

This clone showed up just a few times. V and J are TRBV20-1 and TRBJ1-2, with 10 nucleotides matching TRBD1. CDR3 length equals 15 residues. J gave up 4 bases and V 3 bases, and 8 bases lay outside the gene matches. The germline CDR1 and CDR2 sequences are DFQATT and SNEGSKA (reference sequence). This chain's CDR3 is CSASTGTGVSYGYTF. The CDR3 nucleotides read TGCAGTGCTAGTACCGGGACAGGGGTGAGCTATGGCTACACCTTC.

The CDR3, as DNA: TGTGCCAGCAGCTTAGTGGCCGGCGAGCAGTACTTC. Translated, it gives CASSLVAGEQYF. This rearrangement joins TRBV5-5 to TRBJ2-7; D is unresolved. Germline V gives CDR1 SGHKS, CDR2 YYEKEE (reference sequence). This CDR3 is 12 amino acids long. V was shortened by 2 bases and J by 6 bases, with 9 bases between the two germline ends.

The chain links TRBV20-1 to TRBJ1-1, with D perhaps TRBD1 (6 bases). Between the trimmed V and J ends, which lost 6 bases and 11 bases, there was a span of 16 bases. This CDR3 region has 11 residues. The germline CDR1 and CDR2 sequences are DFQATT and SNEGSKA (reference sequence). The CDR3: CSARGPLQAFF. CDR3 DNA sequence: TGCAGTGCCCGGGGGCCCCTCCAGGCTTTCTTT.

This clone appeared once. V is TRBV11-2 and J is TRBJ1-1; D perhaps matches TRBD1 (5 bases). The CDR3 is 15 amino acids. V lost 3 bases to trimming and J lost 0 bases, with 11 bases between them. Germline CDR1 is SGHAT and CDR2 is FQNNGV. CDR3 DNA: TGTGCCAGCAGCTTCGGGGGACGGTTGAACACTGAAGCTTTCTTT. It is translated as CASSFGGRLNTEAFF.

The chain has TRBV12-5 and TRBJ1-5; D is unresolved. The CDR3 contains 11 residues. Germline lookup yields CDR1 LGHNT and CDR2 FRNRAP. V gave up 2 bases and J gave up 6 bases, with 2 bases separating them. The CDR3 reads CASGLRQPQHF. The CDR3 DNA follows: TGTGCTAGTGGTTTGCGTCAGCCCCAGCATTTT.

The gene calls are TRBV28 and TRBJ1-4, with D possibly TRBD1 on 6 matching bases. Germline assignment: CDR1 MDHEN and CDR2 SYDVKM. V gave up 2 bases and J gave up 2 bases, with 6 bases separating them. CDR3 length: 14 amino acids. The DNA of the CDR3 is TGTGCCAGCAGTTTAACAGGGACTAATGAAAAACTGTTTTTT. Its translation is CASSLTGTNEKLFF.

This clone was counted a few times. The CDR3 spells CASSPSQNTGELFF. In nucleotides, the CDR3 is TGTGCCAGCTCACCATCCCAAAACACCGGGGAGCTGTTTTTT. J is TRBJ2-2 and V is TRBV18, with D unresolved. This CDR3 comprises 14 residues. Germline V gene sequence: CDR1 KGHSH, CDR2 LQKENI. Trimming removed 2 bases from V and 2 bases from J, with 6 bases in between.